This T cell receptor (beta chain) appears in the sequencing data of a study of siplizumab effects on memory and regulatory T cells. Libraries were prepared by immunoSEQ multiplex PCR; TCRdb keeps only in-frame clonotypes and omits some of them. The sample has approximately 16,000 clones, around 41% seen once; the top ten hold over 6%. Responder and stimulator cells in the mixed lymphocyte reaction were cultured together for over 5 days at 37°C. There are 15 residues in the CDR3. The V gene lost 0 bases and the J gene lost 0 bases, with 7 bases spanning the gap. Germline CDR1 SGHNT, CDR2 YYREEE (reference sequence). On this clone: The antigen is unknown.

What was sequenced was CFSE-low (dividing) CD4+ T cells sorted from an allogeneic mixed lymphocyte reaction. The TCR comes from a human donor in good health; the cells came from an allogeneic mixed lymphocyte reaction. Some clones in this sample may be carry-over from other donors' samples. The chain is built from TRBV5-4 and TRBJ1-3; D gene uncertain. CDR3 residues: CASSLDSHSGNTIYF. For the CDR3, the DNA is TGTGCCAGCAGCTTGGACAGCCACTCTGGAAACACCATATATTTT.